The 8 T cell receptor beta chains presented below share a single source sample, sequenced in a study of blood T cell repertoires in COVID-19. Some clones are missing from TCRdb's copy, which holds only in-frame ones; the method was immunoSEQ multiplex PCR. The sample lists hundreds of thousands of clones, roughly 90% occurring once. The sequencing sample was made of PBMCs or T cells enriched from blood (not recorded which). All receptors come from a woman aged 25 to 39 who had recovered from COVID-19.

The chain carries TRBV11-2 and TRBJ1-2; D uncertain. Trimming pared 3 bases from V and 6 bases from J, leaving 11 bases between. Germline loops: CDR1 SGHAT, CDR2 FQNNGV. The CDR3 is made up of 13 amino acids. The CDR3 loop is CASSFSLVDGYTF. DNA of the CDR3: TGTGCCAGCAGCTTTTCGCTCGTAGATGGCTACACCTTC. Complete variable domain (other parts from reference TRBV11-2 and TRBJ1-2): EAGVAQSPRYKIIEKRQSVAFWCNPISGHATLYWYQQILGQGPKLLIQFQNNGVVDDSQLPKDRFSAERLKGVDSTLKIQPAKLEDSAVYLCASSFSLVDGYTFGSGTRLTVV.

In its sample, this clone was seen a few times. This chain uses TRBV3-1 (or the pseudogene TRBV3-2) with TRBJ1-1, with 11 bases that match TRBD1. The CDR3 runs 19 residues. The V and J ends lost 0 bases and 4 bases, in that order; junction bases with no gene match: 13. Germline-derived CDR1 and CDR2 are LGHDT and YNNKEL (reference sequence). DNA for the CDR3: TGTGCCAGCAGCCAAGAACCGCGTTGGACAGGGGGCAGGGTCACTGAAGCTTTCTTT. It is translated as CASSQEPRWTGGRVTEAFF.

This chain links TRBV27 with TRBJ1-2, with 7 bases matching TRBD1. CDR3 length: 16 amino acids. V lost 5 bases to trimming and J lost 1 base; unmatched junction nucleotides: 10. Germline lookup yields CDR1 MNHEY and CDR2 SMNVEV (reference sequence). This chain's CDR3 is CASSPLDRTGNYGYTF. CDR3 sequence (DNA): TGTGCCAGCAGTCCCCTGGACAGGACGGGTAACTATGGCTACACCTTC.

V gene TRBV19 combines with J gene TRBJ2-1; 10 bases agree with TRBD2. The trim removed 1 base at V and 6 bases at J, leaving 3 bases unmatched. The CDR3 runs 15 residues. Germline CDR1 is LNHDA and CDR2 is SQIVND (reference sequence). The DNA of the CDR3 is TGTGCCAGTAGTATAGGAGCGGGGGGGAGCAATGAGCAGTTCTTC. The encoded protein is CASSIGAGGSNEQFF.

This rearrangement joins TRBV25-1 to TRBJ2-1; TRBD1 is a possible D gene (5 bases). The V gene lost 1 base and the J gene lost 7 bases, with 17 bases spanning the gap. CDR1 and CDR2 (germline): MGHDK, SYGVNS. CDR3 length: 16 residues. CDR3 DNA: TGTGCCAGCAGTGAATCCAAAGGGGCCCTTTGGAATGAGCAGTTCTTC. This translates into CASSESKGALWNEQFF. The complete variable domain, with remaining parts taken from reference TRBV25-1 and TRBJ2-1, reads EADIYQTPRYLVIGTGKKITLECSQTMGHDKMYWYQQDPGMELHLIHYSYGVNSTEKGDLSSESTVSRIRTEHFPLTLESARPSHTSQYLCASSESKGALWNEQFFGPGTRLTVL.

The rearrangement uses TRBV28 and TRBJ1-1; D perhaps matches TRBD1 (5 bases). The CDR3 has 13 residues. The germline CDR1 and CDR2 sequences are MDHEN and SYDVKM. The V gene lost 10 bases and the J gene lost 1 base, with 13 bases spanning the gap. CDR3 DNA: TGTGCCACCCTAATTACAGGGAACACTGAAGCTTTCTTT. It specifies CATLITGNTEAFF.

The J gene is TRBJ1-2, the V gene TRBV7-6; weak D call: TRBD1 (5 bases). With 5 bases removed from V and 8 bases from J, the gap between germline ends came to 21 bases. There are 15 residues in the CDR3. CDR1 SGHVS and CDR2 FNYEAQ come from the germline V gene. Here the CDR3 reads CASSKDRDSTRGYTF. CDR3 DNA: TGTGCCAGCAGCAAAGATCGGGACTCTACGCGGGGCTACACCTTC.

This clone was recorded once. The genes are TRBV27 and TRBJ1-2; no firm D call. The CDR3 loop spans 13 amino acids. Germline assignment: CDR1 MNHEY and CDR2 SMNVEV (reference sequence). With 3 bases removed from V and 4 bases from J, the gap between germline ends came to 9 bases. DNA for the CDR3: TGTGCCAGCAGTTTCGGGGAGTCCTATGGCTACACCTTC. Translating gives CASSFGESYGYTF.